This T cell receptor (beta chain) was obtained from a study of cytomegalovirus exposure and HLA in healthy donors. 13 Jbeta primers and 60 Vbeta primers were used for the PCR. The assay was immunoSEQ multiplex PCR, and TCRdb's table has in-frame clones only and misses some. The table shows approximately 120,000 clones, with about 69% occurring only once. V lost 5 bases and J 5 bases, leaving 10 bases between the germline ends. This CDR3 has 14 amino acids. Per germline, CDR1 LNHDA and CDR2 SQIVND (reference sequence). J is TRBJ1-6 and V is TRBV19; maybe TRBD1 (6 bases). The sequenced sample was PBMCs. This clonotype was obtained from a man aged 30 to 39 in good health and CMV-seronegative. The CDR3 is CASSYRDNNSPLHF. CDR3 nucleotide sequence: TGTGCCAGTAGTTATCGGGACAATAATTCACCCCTCCACTTT.